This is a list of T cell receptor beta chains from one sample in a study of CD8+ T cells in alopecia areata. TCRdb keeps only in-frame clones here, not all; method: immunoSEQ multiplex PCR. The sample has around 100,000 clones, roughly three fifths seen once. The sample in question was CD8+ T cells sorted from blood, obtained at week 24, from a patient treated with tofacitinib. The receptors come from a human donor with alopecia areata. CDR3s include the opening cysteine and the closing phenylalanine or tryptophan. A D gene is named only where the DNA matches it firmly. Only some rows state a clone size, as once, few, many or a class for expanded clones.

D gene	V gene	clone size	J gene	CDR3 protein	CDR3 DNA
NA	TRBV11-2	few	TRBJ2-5	CASSLVTGQETQYF	TGTGCCAGCAGCTTAGTAACAGGACAAGAGACCCAGTACTTC
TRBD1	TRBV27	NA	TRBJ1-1	CASSSTDRVDTEAFF	TGTGCCAGCAGTTCGACGGACAGGGTTGACACTGAAGCTTTCTTT
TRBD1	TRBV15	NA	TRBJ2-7	CATSRGTGPSYEQYF	TGTGCCACCAGCAGAGGGACAGGTCCCTCCTACGAGCAGTACTTC
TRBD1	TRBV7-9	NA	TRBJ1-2	CASSAGTGPNYGYTF	TGTGCCAGCAGCGCCGGGACAGGGCCTAACTATGGCTACACCTTC
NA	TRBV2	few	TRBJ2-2	CASSEAGELFF	TGTGCCAGCAGTGAGGCCGGGGAGCTGTTTTTT
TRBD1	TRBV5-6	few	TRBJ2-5	CASSGTEQETQYF	TGTGCCAGCAGCGGGACAGAACAAGAGACCCAGTACTTC
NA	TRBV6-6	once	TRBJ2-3	CASSLADPDTQYF	TGTGCCAGCAGTTTGGCTGACCCAGATACGCAGTATTTT
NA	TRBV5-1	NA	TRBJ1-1	CASRPPGANTEAFF	TGCGCCAGCAGGCCCCCGGGGGCTAACACTGAAGCTTTCTTT
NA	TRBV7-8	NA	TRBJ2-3	CASSPWGGGAADTQYF	TGTGCCAGCAGCCCATGGGGAGGGGGGGCCGCAGATACGCAGTATTTT
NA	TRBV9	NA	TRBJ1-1	CASSVNMDTMNTEAFF	TGTGCCAGCAGCGTAAATATGGACACCATGAACACTGAAGCTTTCTTT
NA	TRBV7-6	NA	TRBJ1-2	CASTLGPQGEGSYYGYTF	TGTGCCAGCACCCTAGGGCCACAGGGCGAAGGGTCTTACTATGGCTACACCTTC
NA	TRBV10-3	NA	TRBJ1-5	CAISEPNSNQPQHF	TGTGCCATCAGTGAGCCAAATAGCAATCAGCCCCAGCATTTT
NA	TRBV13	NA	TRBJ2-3	CASSTPYDLTGTDTQYF	TGTGCCAGCAGCACCCCGTATGACCTCACTGGAACAGATACGCAGTATTTT
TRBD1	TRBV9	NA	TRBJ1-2	CASILDRDYGYTF	TGTGCCAGCATCCTGGACAGGGACTATGGCTACACCTTC
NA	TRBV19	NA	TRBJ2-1	CASSMASYAYNEQFF	TGTGCCAGTAGTATGGCCTCCTATGCCTACAATGAGCAGTTCTTC
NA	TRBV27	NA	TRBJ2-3	CASSLMIGVDTQYF	TGTGCCAGCAGTTTAATGATCGGCGTGGATACGCAGTATTTT
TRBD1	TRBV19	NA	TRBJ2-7	CASSPRDRGVSNEQYF	TGTGCCAGTAGTCCACGGGACAGGGGCGTTTCGAACGAGCAGTACTTC
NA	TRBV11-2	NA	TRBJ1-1	CASSLLTEAFF	TGTGCCAGCAGCCTTCTCACTGAAGCTTTCTTT
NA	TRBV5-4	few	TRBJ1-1	CASSLATEAFF	TGTGCCAGCAGCTTGGCCACCGAAGCTTTCTTT
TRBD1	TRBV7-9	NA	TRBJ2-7	CASSADRDGYEQYF	TGTGCCAGCAGCGCGGACAGGGACGGCTACGAGCAGTACTTC
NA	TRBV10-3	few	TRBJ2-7	CAISEELSYEQYF	TGTGCCATCAGTGAGGAACTCTCCTACGAGCAGTACTTC
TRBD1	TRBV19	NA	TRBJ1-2	CASSWQGAGYGYTF	TGTGCCAGTAGTTGGCAGGGGGCCGGCTATGGCTACACCTTC
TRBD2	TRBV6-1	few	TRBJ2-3	CASSERSGGADTQYF	TGTGCCAGCAGTGAACGAAGCGGGGGGGCAGATACGCAGTATTTT
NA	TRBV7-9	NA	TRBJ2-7	CASSAPQSSYEQYF	TGTGCCAGCAGCGCCCCCCAGAGCTCCTACGAGCAGTACTTC
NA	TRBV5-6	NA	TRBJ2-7	CASSLVSSYEQYF	TGTGCCAGCAGCTTAGTCAGCTCCTACGAGCAGTACTTC
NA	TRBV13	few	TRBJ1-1	CASSPTGLAEAFF	TGTGCCAGCAGCCCAACAGGGTTGGCTGAAGCTTTCTTT
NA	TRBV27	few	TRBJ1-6	CASRSEPGGLSPLHF	TGTGCCAGCAGATCAGAGCCGGGGGGTCTTTCACCCCTCCACTTT
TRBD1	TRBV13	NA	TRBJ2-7	CASSVYRGNYEQYF	TGTGCCAGCAGTGTTTACAGGGGGAATTACGAGCAGTACTTC
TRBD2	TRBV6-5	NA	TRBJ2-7	CASSVTSEAYEQYF	TGTGCCAGCAGTGTGACTAGCGAGGCCTACGAGCAGTACTTC
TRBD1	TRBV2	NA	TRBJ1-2	CASTATWDRNYGYTF	TGTGCCAGCACCGCAACCTGGGACAGAAACTATGGCTACACCTTC
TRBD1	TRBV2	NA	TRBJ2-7	CASSVGQGAYEQYF	TGTGCCAGCAGTGTTGGGCAGGGGGCCTACGAGCAGTACTTC
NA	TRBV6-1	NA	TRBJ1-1	CASSVVGAEAFF	TGTGCCAGCAGTGTAGTGGGCGCTGAAGCTTTCTTT
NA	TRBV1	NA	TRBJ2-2	CTSSQRGGTGELFF	TGCACCAGCAGCCAGCGGGGGGGCACCGGGGAGCTGTTTTTT
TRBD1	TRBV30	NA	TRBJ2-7	CAWSDRGPYEQYF	TGTGCCTGGAGTGACAGGGGGCCCTACGAGCAGTACTTC
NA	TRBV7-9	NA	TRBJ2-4	CATNEGNIQYF	TGTGCCACCAACGAGGGAAACATTCAGTACTTC
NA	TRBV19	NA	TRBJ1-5	CASSIRDGGQPQHF	TGTGCCAGTAGTATCCGGGACGGCGGTCAGCCCCAGCATTTT
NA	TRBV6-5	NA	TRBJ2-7	CASSYDLGGLDEQYF	TGTGCCAGCAGTTACGACCTAGGCGGTCTCGACGAGCAGTACTTC
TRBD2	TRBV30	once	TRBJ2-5	CAWSVLVGGETQYF	TGTGCCTGGAGTGTACTGGTGGGGGGGGAGACCCAGTACTTC
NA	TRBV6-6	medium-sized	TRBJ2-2	CATRGLSESGELFF	TGTGCCACTCGTGGATTATCAGAGTCCGGGGAGCTGTTTTTT
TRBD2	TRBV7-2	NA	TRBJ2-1	CASSPGVLAGFNEQFF	TGTGCCAGCAGCCCGGGAGTCCTAGCGGGGTTCAATGAGCAGTTCTTC
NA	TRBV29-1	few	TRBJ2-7	CSVGQSSYEQYF	TGCAGCGTTGGACAGAGCTCCTACGAGCAGTACTTC
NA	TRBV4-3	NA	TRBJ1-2	CASSQGFNYGYTF	TGCGCCAGCAGCCAGGGATTTAACTATGGCTACACCTTC
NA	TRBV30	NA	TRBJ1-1	CAWSVLNTEAFF	TGTGCCTGGAGTGTACTGAACACTGAAGCTTTCTTT
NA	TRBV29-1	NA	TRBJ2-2	CSARGGQGGSGELFF	TGCAGCGCTCGGGGAGGGCAGGGGGGTTCCGGGGAGCTGTTTTTT
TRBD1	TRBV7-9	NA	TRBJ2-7	CASSSGTGHGYEQYF	TGTGCCAGCAGCTCTGGGACAGGGCACGGCTACGAGCAGTACTTC
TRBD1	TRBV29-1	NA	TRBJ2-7	CSARDRPYEQYF	TGCAGCGCGAGGGACAGGCCCTACGAGCAGTACTTC
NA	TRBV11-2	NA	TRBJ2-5	CASSLIGGVETQYF	TGTGCCAGCAGCTTAATCGGGGGCGTAGAGACCCAGTACTTC
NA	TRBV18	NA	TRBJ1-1	CASSPAGANTEAFF	TGTGCCAGCTCACCAGCAGGGGCGAACACTGAAGCTTTCTTT
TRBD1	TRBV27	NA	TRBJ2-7	CASSLSPGTGKYEQYF	TGTGCCAGCAGTTTATCCCCCGGGACAGGGAAGTACGAGCAGTACTTC
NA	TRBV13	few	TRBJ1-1	CASSLGRDTEAFF	TGTGCCAGCAGCTTAGGCAGGGACACTGAAGCTTTCTTT
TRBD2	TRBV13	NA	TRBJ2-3	CASSFGERGGTDTQYF	TGTGCCAGCAGCTTTGGGGAGCGGGGGGGCACAGATACGCAGTATTTT
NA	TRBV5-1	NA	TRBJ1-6	CASSHRRTAGNSPLHF	TGCGCCAGCAGCCACCGGCGCACAGCAGGAAATTCACCCCTCCACTTT
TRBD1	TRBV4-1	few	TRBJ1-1	CASSQGQGVEAFF	TGCGCCAGCAGCCAGGGACAGGGCGTTGAAGCTTTCTTT
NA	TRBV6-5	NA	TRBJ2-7	CASGRGGEQYF	TGTGCCAGCGGACGAGGGGGCGAGCAGTACTTC
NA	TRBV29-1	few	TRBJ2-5	CSVEGDRETQYF	TGCAGCGTTGAGGGGGATAGGGAGACCCAGTACTTC
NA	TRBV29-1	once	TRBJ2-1	CSVEGEQFLNEQFF	TGCAGCGTTGAAGGGGAACAGTTCCTCAATGAGCAGTTCTTC
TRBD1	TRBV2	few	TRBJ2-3	CASIGQGKYTQYF	TGTGCCAGCATAGGACAGGGGAAATATACGCAGTATTTT
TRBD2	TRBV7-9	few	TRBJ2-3	CASSPVRGADTQYF	TGTGCCAGCAGCCCCGTACGGGGGGCAGATACGCAGTATTTT
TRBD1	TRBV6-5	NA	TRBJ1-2	CASSYQGGGDGYTF	TGTGCCAGCAGTTATCAGGGGGGTGGTGATGGCTACACCTTC
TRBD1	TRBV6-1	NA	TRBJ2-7	CATTKGGRLSYEQYF	TGTGCCACTACAAAAGGGGGCCGACTTTCCTACGAGCAGTACTTC